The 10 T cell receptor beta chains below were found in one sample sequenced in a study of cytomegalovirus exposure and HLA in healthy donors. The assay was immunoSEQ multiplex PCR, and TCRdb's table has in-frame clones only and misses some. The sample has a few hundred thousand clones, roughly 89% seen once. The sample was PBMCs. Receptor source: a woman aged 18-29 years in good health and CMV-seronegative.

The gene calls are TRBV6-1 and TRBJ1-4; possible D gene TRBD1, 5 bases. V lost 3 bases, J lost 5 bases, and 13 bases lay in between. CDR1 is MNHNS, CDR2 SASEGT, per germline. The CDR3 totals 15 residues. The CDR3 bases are TGTGCCAGCAGTGACCTGGGCAGGGTAAATGAAAAACTGTTTTTT. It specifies CASSDLGRVNEKLFF.

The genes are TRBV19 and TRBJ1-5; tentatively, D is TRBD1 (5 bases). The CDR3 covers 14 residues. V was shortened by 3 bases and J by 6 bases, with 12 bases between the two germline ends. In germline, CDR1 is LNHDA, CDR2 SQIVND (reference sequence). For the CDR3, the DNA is TGTGCCAGTAGTATCGTGCGGGGGAGTCAGCCCCAGCATTTT. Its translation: CASSIVRGSQPQHF.

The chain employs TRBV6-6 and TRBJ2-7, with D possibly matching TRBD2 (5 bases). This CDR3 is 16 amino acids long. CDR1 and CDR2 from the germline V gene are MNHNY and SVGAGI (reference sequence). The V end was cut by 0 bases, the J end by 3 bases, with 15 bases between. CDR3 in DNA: TGTGCCAGCAGTTACTCGACTATCCGAGTCAGCTACGAGCAGTACTTC. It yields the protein CASSYSTIRVSYEQYF.

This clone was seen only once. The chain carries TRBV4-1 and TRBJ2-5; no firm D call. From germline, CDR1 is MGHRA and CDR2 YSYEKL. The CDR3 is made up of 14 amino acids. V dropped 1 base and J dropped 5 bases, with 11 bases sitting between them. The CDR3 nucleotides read TGCGCCAGCAGCCAAGTCAACCCGAGGGAGACCCAGTACTTC. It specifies CASSQVNPRETQYF.

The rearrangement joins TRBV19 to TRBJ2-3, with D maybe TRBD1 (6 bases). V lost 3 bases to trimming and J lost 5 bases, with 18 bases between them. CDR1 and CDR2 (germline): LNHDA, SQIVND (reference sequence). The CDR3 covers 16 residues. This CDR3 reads CASSIRTAFVGDTQYF. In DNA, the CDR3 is TGTGCCAGTAGTATCCGGACAGCCTTTGTTGGAGATACGCAGTATTTT.

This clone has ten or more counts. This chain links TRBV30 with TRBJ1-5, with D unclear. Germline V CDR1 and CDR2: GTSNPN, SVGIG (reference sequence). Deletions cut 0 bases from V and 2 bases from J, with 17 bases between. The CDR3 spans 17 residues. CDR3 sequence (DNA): TGTGCCTGGAGTGTACGCGATTCCGGTTACGGCAATCAGCCCCAGCATTTT. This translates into CAWSVRDSGYGNQPQHF.

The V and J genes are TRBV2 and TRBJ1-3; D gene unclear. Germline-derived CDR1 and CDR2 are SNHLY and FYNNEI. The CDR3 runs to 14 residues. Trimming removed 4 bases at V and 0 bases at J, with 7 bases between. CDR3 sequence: CASSVRASGNTIYF. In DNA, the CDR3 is TGTGCCAGCAGTGTGAGAGCCTCTGGAAACACCATATATTTT.

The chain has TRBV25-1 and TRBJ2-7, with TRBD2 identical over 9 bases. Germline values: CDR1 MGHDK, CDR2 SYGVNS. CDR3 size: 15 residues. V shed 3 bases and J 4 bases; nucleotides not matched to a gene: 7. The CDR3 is CASSDSLAGLYEQYF. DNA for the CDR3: TGTGCCAGCAGTGATTCGCTAGCGGGACTATACGAGCAGTACTTC.

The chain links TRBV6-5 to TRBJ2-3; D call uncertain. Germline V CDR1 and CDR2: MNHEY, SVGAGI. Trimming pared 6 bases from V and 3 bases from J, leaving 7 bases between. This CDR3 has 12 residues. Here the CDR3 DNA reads TGTGCCAGCAGCCCCCCGACAGATACGCAGTATTTT. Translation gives CASSPPTDTQYF.

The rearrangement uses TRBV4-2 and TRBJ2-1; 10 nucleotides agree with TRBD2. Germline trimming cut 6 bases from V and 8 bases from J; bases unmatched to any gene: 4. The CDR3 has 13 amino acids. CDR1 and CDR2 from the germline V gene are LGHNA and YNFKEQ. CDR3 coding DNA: TGTGCCAGCAGGCTAGCGGGAGTAGATGAGCAGTTCTTC. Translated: CASRLAGVDEQFF.